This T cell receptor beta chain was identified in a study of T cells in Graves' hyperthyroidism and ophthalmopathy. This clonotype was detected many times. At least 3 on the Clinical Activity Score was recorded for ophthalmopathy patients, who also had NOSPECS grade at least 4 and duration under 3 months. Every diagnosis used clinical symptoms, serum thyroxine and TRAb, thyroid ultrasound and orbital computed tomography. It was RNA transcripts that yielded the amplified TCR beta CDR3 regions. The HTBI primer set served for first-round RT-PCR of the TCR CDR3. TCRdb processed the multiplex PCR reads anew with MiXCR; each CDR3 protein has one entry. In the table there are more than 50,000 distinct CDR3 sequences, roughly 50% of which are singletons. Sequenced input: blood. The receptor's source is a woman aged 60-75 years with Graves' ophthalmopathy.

CDR3 coding DNA: TGTGCCAGCAGTGGGACAGCAAATAACTATGGCTACACCTTC. It encodes CASSGTANNYGYTF. The chain employs TRBV2 and TRBJ1-2; tentatively, D is TRBD1 (6 bases). The V gene's germline CDR1 is SNHLY and CDR2 FYNNEI. This CDR3 region has 14 residues. Trimming took off 4 bases at V and 1 base at J, with 10 bases between the two ends.